Each of the 30 T cell receptor beta chains below was sequenced from the same sample in a study of T cells in Graves' hyperthyroidism and ophthalmopathy. RNA transcripts served as the template for amplifying TCR beta CDR3 regions. A set of HTBI primers served as the primers for a first-round RT-PCR of the TCR CDR3. TCRdb reprocessed the multiplex PCR reads with MiXCR, giving one entry per CDR3 protein. The sample shows a few hundred thousand distinct CDR3 sequences, around 20% of them seen only once. Specimen: blood. The receptors here all came from a woman between 50 and 59 years old with Graves' hyperthyroidism.

This clonotype was counted ten times or more. CDR3 sequence reads: CAWSGLAKNIQYF. CDR3 nucleotides: TGTGCCTGGAGTGGCCTAGCCAAAAACATTCAGTACTTC. This rearrangement joins TRBV30 to TRBJ2-4, with D uncertain. Trimming pared 1 base from V and 0 bases from J, leaving 4 bases between. The V gene's germline CDR1 is GTSNPN and CDR2 SVGIG (reference sequence). The CDR3 sequence is 13 residues long. The full variable domain, completed using reference TRBV30 and TRBJ2-4, is SQTIHQWPATLVQPVGSPLSLECTVEGTSNPNLYWYRQAAGRGLQLLFYSVGIGQISSEVPQNLSASRPQDRQFILSSKKLLLSDSGFYLCAWSGLAKNIQYFGAGTRLSVL.

This sequence joins TRBV7-9 and TRBJ2-7; D is undetermined. CDR3 size: 15 residues. Trimming stripped 5 bases from V and 5 bases from J, with 19 bases between. From germline, CDR1 is SEHNR and CDR2 FQNEAQ (reference sequence). CDR3 nucleotide sequence: TGTGCCAGCAGCACCGCATTACAGCTTCGGGACGAGCAGTACTTC. Its protein product is CASSTALQLRDEQYF.

This clonotype was seen only a few times. The rearrangement joins TRBV3-1 to TRBJ2-7, with TRBD2 matching 7 bases. The V gene end was trimmed by 4 bases and the J gene end by 2 bases; junction bases not matched to a gene: 5. This CDR3 is 14 amino acids long. The germline V gene encodes CDR1 LGHDT and CDR2 YNNKEL (reference sequence). CDR3 DNA: TGTGCCAGCAGCCGTAAGCGGGGTGCCTACGAGCAGTACTTC. Translating it yields CASSRKRGAYEQYF.

This clonotype showed up many times. The chain is built from TRBV4-1 and TRBJ1-5; the D is unclear. The CDR3 runs 13 residues. V was shortened by 0 bases and J by 0 bases, with 0 bases between the two germline ends. CDR1 is MGHRA, CDR2 YSYEKL, per germline. The CDR3: CASSQDSNQPQHF. The CDR3 DNA follows: TGCGCCAGCAGCCAAGATAGCAATCAGCCCCAGCATTTT.

As to this clonotype: A clone one base away is much larger, so this may be a read error. The rearrangement joins TRBV2 to TRBJ2-7, with 11 bases identical to TRBD1. Germline trimming cut 8 bases from V and 3 bases from J; bases unmatched to any gene: 3. This CDR3 spans 13 amino acids. Germline V gives CDR1 SNHLY, CDR2 FYNNEI. The CDR3 DNA reads as TGTGCCAGCCGGGACAGGGGGGACTACGAGCAGTACTTC. Its protein is CASRDRGDYEQYF.

This chain connects TRBV18 to TRBJ1-4; 7 bases are a match to TRBD1. Per the germline V gene, CDR1 is KGHSH and CDR2 is LQKENI. V lost 3 bases and J lost 8; bases outside the gene matches: 9. This CDR3 contains 15 residues. Here the CDR3 DNA reads TGTGCCAGCTCACCTAAGACAGGGAGTGCGGAAAAACTGTTTTTT. Encoded protein: CASSPKTGSAEKLFF.

This clonotype appeared many times. The rearrangement joins TRBV6-5 to TRBJ2-5; TRBD2 matches at 12 bases. Germline assignment: CDR1 MNHEY and CDR2 SVGAGI. V lost 0 bases, J lost 5 bases, and 10 bases stayed unmatched. The CDR3 extends over 18 amino acids. CDR3: CASSYSVLAGGGWETQYF. The DNA for the CDR3 is TGTGCCAGCAGTTACTCGGTACTAGCGGGAGGAGGCTGGGAGACCCAGTACTTC.

This clonotype was observed at least ten times. The genes are TRBV27 and TRBJ2-3, with TRBD2 as a possible D gene (6 bases). The CDR3 sequence is 16 residues long. CDR1 MNHEY and CDR2 SMNVEV come from the germline V gene (reference sequence). Trimming shortened V by 3 bases and J by 3 bases, and 16 bases separated the two germline ends. CDR3 region: CASSFITGVGTDTQYF. CDR3 DNA: TGTGCCAGCAGTTTCATAACGGGGGTGGGGACAGATACGCAGTATTTT.

The chain has TRBV6-9 and TRBJ1-5, with 7 bases aligning to TRBD1. Germline-derived CDR1 and CDR2 are MNHGY and SVAAGI. The CDR3 consists of 17 residues. V lost 3 bases and J lost 4; bases outside the gene matches: 12. The DNA for the CDR3 is TGTGCCAGCAGTTACGGTCAGGGGGTGGGGGGGAATCAGCCCCAGCATTTT. Its translation is CASSYGQGVGGNQPQHF.

At least ten counts were recorded for this clonotype. This chain uses TRBV5-6 with TRBJ2-3; the D gene is possibly TRBD2 (6 bases). Between the trimmed V and J ends, which lost 5 bases and 9 bases, there was a span of 16 bases. Germline-derived CDR1 and CDR2 are SGHDT and YYEEEE. CDR3 length equals 13 residues. In DNA, the CDR3 is TGTGCCAGCAGACTACAACTAGCTAGCACGCAGTATTTT. This translates into CASRLQLASTQYF.

The J gene is TRBJ1-3, the V gene TRBV5-1, with D hard to call. The V end lost 5 bases, the J end lost 0 bases, and 6 bases lay between the germline ends. This CDR3 region has 13 residues. Per germline, CDR1 SGHRS and CDR2 YFSETQ. The DNA for the CDR3 is TGCGCCAGCAGACAGAGCTCTGGAAACACCATATATTTT. Protein sequence: CASRQSSGNTIYF.

This clonotype came up many times. The chain uses TRBV5-1 and TRBJ2-3; D ambiguous. CDR1 SGHRS and CDR2 YFSETQ come from the germline V gene. Trimming took off 0 bases at V and 6 bases at J, with 5 bases between the two ends. This CDR3 contains 12 residues. The DNA of the CDR3 is TGCGCCAGCAGCTTGGGCTCGGATACGCAGTATTTT. Amino acid sequence: CASSLGSDTQYF.

This clonotype was detected ten times or more. CDR3 amino acids: CASSYYNEQFF. CDR3 nucleotide sequence: TGTGCCAGCAGCTACTACAATGAGCAGTTCTTC. The rearrangement uses TRBV7-2 and TRBJ2-1, with D unresolved. CDR3 length: 11 amino acids. Germline values: CDR1 SGHTA, CDR2 FQGNSA. The ends were cut back, 4 bases at V and 3 bases at J, with 1 base in the middle.

The chain combines TRBV29-1 with TRBJ2-2; the D gene is possibly TRBD2 (5 bases). The CDR3 has 13 residues. Germline CDR1 SQVTM, CDR2 ANQGSEA. Trimming cost V 8 bases and J 4 bases, with 14 bases left between them. CDR3 in DNA: TGCAGCTCAACTGAGGGCGCCACCGGGGAGCTGTTTTTT. Translated: CSSTEGATGELFF.

The chain recombines TRBV6-9 with TRBJ2-4; D is unclear. V was cut by 3 bases and J by 1 base, with 7 bases left in between. CDR1 and CDR2 (germline): MNHGY, SVAAGI. The CDR3 length is 14 residues. In DNA form, the CDR3 reads TGTGCCAGCAGTTACGCAAGCGCCAAAAACATTCAGTACTTC. It is translated as CASSYASAKNIQYF.

This clonotype has a count of ten or more. The gene calls are TRBV28 and TRBJ2-1, with 13 bases that match TRBD2. The CDR3 runs 16 residues. Trimming at V came to 6 bases and at J to 4 bases, leaving 6 bases not matched to a gene. Germline-derived CDR1 and CDR2 are MDHEN and SYDVKM. CDR3 protein: CASSPGLAGDYNEQFF. Written as DNA, the CDR3 is TGTGCCAGCAGCCCAGGACTAGCGGGAGATTACAATGAGCAGTTCTTC.

In this sample, this clonotype turned up a few times. The genes are TRBV20-1 and TRBJ2-7; the D gene is possibly TRBD1 (8 bases). The V end lost 5 bases, the J end lost 4 bases, and 21 bases lay between the germline ends. Per germline, CDR1 DFQATT and CDR2 SNEGSKA (reference sequence). The CDR3 contains 15 residues. The CDR3, as DNA: TGCAGTGCTCCACCGGGGGGCAGGGGGCGATACGAGCAGTACTTC. Translation: CSAPPGGRGRYEQYF.

This clonotype is a singleton in its sample. The rearrangement links TRBV28 to TRBJ1-2; 7 nucleotides match TRBD1. The junction had 7 bases not matched to a gene; V was cut back by 6 bases and J by 0 bases. The germline CDR1 and CDR2 sequences are MDHEN and SYDVKM. There are 15 residues in the CDR3. Here the CDR3 reads CASRSQGTSNYGYTF. The CDR3 nucleotides are TGTGCCAGCAGATCACAGGGGACGTCTAACTATGGCTACACCTTC.

The table lists this clonotype with a few counts. The rearrangement joins TRBV19 to TRBJ2-7; the D is unclear. Germline-derived CDR1 and CDR2 are LNHDA and SQIVND (reference sequence). This CDR3 is 14 amino acids long. With 5 bases removed from V and 1 base from J, the gap between germline ends came to 12 bases. Here the CDR3 DNA reads TGTGCCAGTAGTTTGAGGTGGACGTCCTACGAGCAGTACTTC. Residues: CASSLRWTSYEQYF.

The gene calls are TRBV20-1 and TRBJ2-7; 8 nucleotides line up with TRBD1. The germline V gene has CDR1 DFQATT and CDR2 SNEGSKA (reference sequence). This CDR3 has 15 residues. Germline trimming cut 3 bases from V and 6 bases from J; bases unmatched to any gene: 13. Here the CDR3 DNA reads TGCAGTGCTAGTGGGATTTTGCAGGGGGCAGGCGAGCAGTACTTC. It is translated as CSASGILQGAGEQYF.

This clonotype was counted many times. CDR3 residues: CAWSVSLAQDTQYF. CDR3 coding DNA: TGTGCCTGGAGTGTATCCCTAGCCCAAGATACGCAGTATTTT. The chain joins TRBV30 to TRBJ2-3; D is perhaps TRBD2 (5 bases). V lost 0 bases and J 5 bases, leaving 12 bases between the germline ends. The CDR3 consists of 14 residues. Germline V gene data show CDR1 as GTSNPN and CDR2 as SVGIG (reference sequence).

The table lists this clonotype with many counts. The chain couples TRBV20-1 to TRBJ1-5; 7 bases map to TRBD1. CDR1 is DFQATT, CDR2 SNEGSKA, per germline (reference sequence). This CDR3 comprises 15 residues. V lost 2 bases to trimming and J lost 4 bases; unmatched junction nucleotides: 8. The chain's CDR3 is CSARQDRAFNQPQHF. Here the CDR3 DNA reads TGCAGTGCTAGACAAGACAGGGCCTTTAATCAGCCCCAGCATTTT.

V usage is TRBV7-2 and J usage is TRBJ2-7, with D possibly TRBD2 on 6 matching bases. The germline gives CDR1 SGHTA, CDR2 FQGNSA. V lost 3 bases and J 2 bases, leaving 14 bases between the germline ends. The CDR3 length is 15 residues. The CDR3 region is CASSFKGLHAYEQYF. The CDR3 DNA is TGTGCCAGCAGCTTTAAGGGACTGCATGCCTACGAGCAGTACTTC.

This clonotype was recorded at least ten times. This chain joins TRBV28 and TRBJ1-1, with a weak D call TRBD1 (6 bases). There are 12 residues in the CDR3. Germline CDR1 and CDR2: MDHEN and SYDVKM. Trimming stripped 7 bases from V and 4 bases from J, with 10 bases between. The CDR3 sequence is CASIQGRTEAFF. The CDR3 DNA reads as TGTGCCAGCATCCAGGGGCGCACTGAAGCTTTCTTT.

This clonotype was counted at least ten times. Here the CDR3 reads CASSLAGQRGTEAFF. The CDR3 nucleotides read TGTGCCAGCAGTTTGGCTGGACAAAGGGGCACTGAAGCTTTCTTT. The gene calls are TRBV28 and TRBJ1-1; perhaps TRBD1 as D (5 bases). This CDR3 has 15 amino acids. Between the trimmed V and J ends, which lost 3 bases and 4 bases, there was a span of 15 bases. Germline CDR1 is MDHEN and CDR2 is SYDVKM.

This clonotype has more than one count but fewer than ten. V gene TRBV20-1 combines with J gene TRBJ1-5; D is possibly TRBD1 (6 bases). Germline values: CDR1 DFQATT, CDR2 SNEGSKA (reference sequence). The CDR3 sequence is 12 residues long. Deletions cut 1 base from V and 7 bases from J, with 8 bases between. The CDR3 reads CSARGTGQPQHF. The CDR3, as DNA: TGCAGTGCTAGAGGTACAGGGCAGCCCCAGCATTTT.

The chain couples TRBV20-1 to TRBJ2-4, with D possibly TRBD2 on 5 matching bases. V lost 3 bases and J 8 bases, leaving 14 bases between the germline ends. The germline gives CDR1 DFQATT, CDR2 SNEGSKA (reference sequence). The CDR3 has 13 residues. The CDR3 loop reads CSASRGPRDIQYF. Here the CDR3 DNA reads TGCAGTGCTAGCAGAGGGCCTCGGGACATTCAGTACTTC.

This clonotype was recorded many times. The V and J genes are TRBV3-1 and TRBJ1-2, with 9 bases lining up with TRBD1. The CDR3 is made up of 14 amino acids. Germline values: CDR1 LGHDT, CDR2 YNNKEL (reference sequence). Unmatched junction bases numbered 4, after V lost 0 bases and J lost 8 bases. The chain's CDR3 is CASSQDRQGEGYTF. CDR3 coding DNA: TGTGCCAGCAGCCAAGATCGACAGGGGGAGGGCTACACCTTC.

This clonotype was found a few times. The chain carries TRBV4-1 and TRBJ1-5, with TRBD1 matching 7 bases. The CDR3 totals 15 residues. Germline CDR1 MGHRA, CDR2 YSYEKL. Losses at the gene ends were 2 bases for V and 0 bases for J; bases not matched to a gene: 1. DNA of the CDR3: TGCGCCAGCAGCCAACAGGGGGGTAGCAATCAGCCCCAGCATTTT. Translation: CASSQQGGSNQPQHF.

This clonotype occurred many times. This chain joins TRBV7-2 and TRBJ2-5; unclear D gene. Trimming removed 6 bases at V and 2 bases at J, with 10 bases between. The CDR3 is 13 amino acids. Germline V gives CDR1 SGHTA, CDR2 FQGNSA. CDR3 amino acids: CASSLDQQETQYF. The CDR3 DNA reads TGTGCCAGCAGTCTGGACCAGCAAGAGACCCAGTACTTC.